This is a list of T cell receptor beta chains from one sample in a study of shared clonotypes between healthy human individuals. Method: immunoSEQ multiplex PCR; TCRdb's copy keeps in-frame clones and lacks some. The profile shows a few hundred thousand clones, about 97% of them singletons. Sequences were obtained from naive CD4+ T cells sorted from blood. Receptors originate from a young woman in good health. Both conserved end residues are part of each CDR3. The D gene is left open where the match is weak. Only part of the rows carry a size: once, few, many, or a class if the clone is expanded.

cdr3_nt: TGTGCCAGTAGCGGGACGGTGAGCTCCTACGAGCAGTACTTC; cdr3_aa: CASSGTVSSYEQYF; j_call: TRBJ2-7; v_call: TRBV19; clone_size: .; cdr3_length: 14; d_call: .
cdr3_nt: TGTGCCAGCAGCCCCGGGGGGTACGAGCAGTACTTC; cdr3_aa: CASSPGGYEQYF; j_call: TRBJ2-7; v_call: TRBV28; clone_size: .; cdr3_length: 12; d_call: TRBD2
cdr3_nt: TGTGCCAGCAGTTTACGCGTCGGTAATCGCGAGCAGTACTTC; cdr3_aa: CASSLRVGNREQYF; j_call: TRBJ2-7; v_call: TRBV28; clone_size: few; cdr3_length: 14; d_call: .
cdr3_nt: TGTGCCAGCTCACTAACAGAGCAAGAGACCCAGTACTTC; cdr3_aa: CASSLTEQETQYF; j_call: TRBJ2-5; v_call: TRBV18; clone_size: .; cdr3_length: 13; d_call: .
cdr3_nt: TGTGCCAGCAGTTACCTACAGGGTAATGAGCAGTTCTTC; cdr3_aa: CASSYLQGNEQFF; j_call: TRBJ2-1; v_call: TRBV6-6; clone_size: .; cdr3_length: 13; d_call: .
cdr3_nt: TGTGCCAGCAGCGAGAGCGGGAGTGGGAATGAGCAGTTCTTC; cdr3_aa: CASSESGSGNEQFF; j_call: TRBJ2-1; v_call: TRBV9; clone_size: .; cdr3_length: 14; d_call: TRBD2
cdr3_nt: TGTGCCAGCAGCAGCATCCGGGCCACTTCTTTGGCTACGAAACAGTACTTC; cdr3_aa: CASSSIRATSLATKQYF; j_call: TRBJ2-7; v_call: TRBV5-4; clone_size: .; cdr3_length: 17; d_call: .
cdr3_nt: TGTGCCAGCAGTTCGGGACTAGAGGACACCGGGGAGCTGTTTTTT; cdr3_aa: CASSSGLEDTGELFF; j_call: TRBJ2-2; v_call: TRBV27; clone_size: .; cdr3_length: 15; d_call: TRBD2
cdr3_nt: TGTGCCAGTAGTACCGTCCAGCCTAATTCACCCCTCCACTTT; cdr3_aa: CASSTVQPNSPLHF; j_call: TRBJ1-6; v_call: TRBV19; clone_size: once; cdr3_length: 14; d_call: .
cdr3_nt: TGTGCCAGTAGCAGCCAGGATCAGCCCCAGCATTTT; cdr3_aa: CASSSQDQPQHF; j_call: TRBJ1-5; v_call: TRBV19; clone_size: .; cdr3_length: 12; d_call: .
cdr3_nt: TGTGCCAGCAGTTATTATAGGGCCATAAGTGGGCAGCCCCAGCATTTT; cdr3_aa: CASSYYRAISGQPQHF; j_call: TRBJ1-5; v_call: TRBV28; clone_size: .; cdr3_length: 16; d_call: .
cdr3_nt: TGTGCCACCAACGTCCCGGGACAGGGACTGAATTCACCCCTCCACTTT; cdr3_aa: CATNVPGQGLNSPLHF; j_call: TRBJ1-6; v_call: TRBV19; clone_size: .; cdr3_length: 16; d_call: TRBD1
cdr3_nt: TGCGCCAGCGGGATAATTCAGGGACTTAGCACAGATACGCAGTATTTT; cdr3_aa: CASGIIQGLSTDTQYF; j_call: TRBJ2-3; v_call: TRBV5-1; clone_size: once; cdr3_length: 16; d_call: .
cdr3_nt: TGTGCCAGCAGACCATCGCTAGCGGGAGGGGAAGAGACCCAGTACTTC; cdr3_aa: CASRPSLAGGEETQYF; j_call: TRBJ2-5; v_call: TRBV7-8; clone_size: .; cdr3_length: 16; d_call: TRBD2
cdr3_nt: TGTGCCAGCAGCTTGCGAGGCACAGATACGCAGTATTTT; cdr3_aa: CASSLRGTDTQYF; j_call: TRBJ2-3; v_call: TRBV5-4; clone_size: .; cdr3_length: 13; d_call: .
cdr3_nt: TGTGCCAGCAGCCGAATCCTAGCGGAAGCCTACGAGCAGTACTTC; cdr3_aa: CASSRILAEAYEQYF; j_call: TRBJ2-7; v_call: TRBV11-2; clone_size: .; cdr3_length: 15; d_call: TRBD2
cdr3_nt: TGCGCCAGCAGCTTCCTTGCACAGGGCCTTACCTACGAGCAGTACTTC; cdr3_aa: CASSFLAQGLTYEQYF; j_call: TRBJ2-7; v_call: TRBV5-1; clone_size: .; cdr3_length: 16; d_call: .
cdr3_nt: TGTGCCAGCAGTGGACTAGCGGGAGGACACTCCTACGAGCAGTACTTC; cdr3_aa: CASSGLAGGHSYEQYF; j_call: TRBJ2-7; v_call: TRBV25-1; clone_size: .; cdr3_length: 16; d_call: TRBD2
cdr3_nt: TGTGCCAGCAGCCCGAACTCGGATACGCAGTATTTT; cdr3_aa: CASSPNSDTQYF; j_call: TRBJ2-3; v_call: TRBV7-9; clone_size: .; cdr3_length: 12; d_call: .
cdr3_nt: TGTGCCAGCTCTTACGGCCTCCCCCTAGACTATGGCTACACCTTC; cdr3_aa: CASSYGLPLDYGYTF; j_call: TRBJ1-2; v_call: TRBV18; clone_size: .; cdr3_length: 15; d_call: .
cdr3_nt: TGTGCCAGCAGTGAAGCGGCAGTAGCCTTCACAGATACGCAGTATTTT; cdr3_aa: CASSEAAVAFTDTQYF; j_call: TRBJ2-3; v_call: TRBV2; clone_size: .; cdr3_length: 16; d_call: .
cdr3_nt: TGTGCCAGCAGCTTGCGAGCGGGAGAGATCTACAATGAGCAGTTCTTC; cdr3_aa: CASSLRAGEIYNEQFF; j_call: TRBJ2-1; v_call: TRBV5-6; clone_size: .; cdr3_length: 16; d_call: TRBD2
cdr3_nt: TGTGCCAGCAGCTTGGCCGGCGGGAGTGGTTCCTACAATGAGCAGTTCTTC; cdr3_aa: CASSLAGGSGSYNEQFF; j_call: TRBJ2-1; v_call: TRBV5-6; clone_size: .; cdr3_length: 17; d_call: TRBD2
cdr3_nt: TGCGCCAGCAGCTTGGGGCCGATTGACAGGTCCTACGAGCAGTACTTC; cdr3_aa: CASSLGPIDRSYEQYF; j_call: TRBJ2-7; v_call: TRBV5-1; clone_size: .; cdr3_length: 16; d_call: .
cdr3_nt: TGTGCCAGCACCCCTCGGGGGCGGCTCTCAACGGGTACGGAGTCCTACGAGCAGTACTTC; cdr3_aa: CASTPRGRLSTGTESYEQYF; j_call: TRBJ2-7; v_call: TRBV7-8; clone_size: .; cdr3_length: 20; d_call: .
cdr3_nt: TGTGCCAGCAGCCCTCGGATCGCTAGCACAGATACGCAGTATTTT; cdr3_aa: CASSPRIASTDTQYF; j_call: TRBJ2-3; v_call: TRBV13; clone_size: once; cdr3_length: 15; d_call: .
cdr3_nt: TGTGCCACCAGCAGAAGTTCGGATACTCGTCCCTACGAGCAGTACTTC; cdr3_aa: CATSRSSDTRPYEQYF; j_call: TRBJ2-7; v_call: TRBV15; clone_size: .; cdr3_length: 16; d_call: .
cdr3_nt: TGTGCCAGCAGCTTAGAGGGCTTGCGCACAGATACGCAGTATTTT; cdr3_aa: CASSLEGLRTDTQYF; j_call: TRBJ2-3; v_call: TRBV7-9; clone_size: .; cdr3_length: 15; d_call: .
cdr3_nt: TGCGCCAGCAGCCCAGCAGCGGGAGATACTGGGGCCAACGTCCTGACTTTC; cdr3_aa: CASSPAAGDTGANVLTF; j_call: TRBJ2-6; v_call: TRBV5-1; clone_size: .; cdr3_length: 17; d_call: TRBD2
cdr3_nt: TGTGCCAGCAGCGCCGGGACTAGCGGGAGCACGGATACGCAGTATTTT; cdr3_aa: CASSAGTSGSTDTQYF; j_call: TRBJ2-3; v_call: TRBV5-6; clone_size: .; cdr3_length: 16; d_call: TRBD2
cdr3_nt: TGTGCCAGCAGTTTCGGAGGCGCGGGAGATACGCAGTATTTT; cdr3_aa: CASSFGGAGDTQYF; j_call: TRBJ2-3; v_call: TRBV28; clone_size: .; cdr3_length: 14; d_call: .
cdr3_nt: TGTGCCAGCTCACCAGCAGGGGGAAGTGAAAAACTGTTTTTT; cdr3_aa: CASSPAGGSEKLFF; j_call: TRBJ1-4; v_call: TRBV18; clone_size: .; cdr3_length: 14; d_call: TRBD1
cdr3_nt: TGCAGCGCCCTGCTCTACAATGAGCAGTTCTTC; cdr3_aa: CSALLYNEQFF; j_call: TRBJ2-1; v_call: TRBV29-1; clone_size: .; cdr3_length: 11; d_call: .
cdr3_nt: TGCGCCAGCAGCTTCCGGGCTTCCTTGGTGCAGTACTTC; cdr3_aa: CASSFRASLVQYF; j_call: TRBJ2-7; v_call: TRBV5-1; clone_size: .; cdr3_length: 13; d_call: .
cdr3_nt: TGTGCCACCGGACAGGGGGCTTTCCAGCCCCAGCATTTT; cdr3_aa: CATGQGAFQPQHF; j_call: TRBJ1-5; v_call: TRBV15; clone_size: .; cdr3_length: 13; d_call: TRBD1
cdr3_nt: TGTGCCAGCAGTCGGTGGACAAGAAAGCGCGTTTGGGGAAACACCATATATTTT; cdr3_aa: CASSRWTRKRVWGNTIYF; j_call: TRBJ1-3; v_call: TRBV9; clone_size: .; cdr3_length: 18; d_call: .
cdr3_nt: TGTGCCAGCTCCGGACTAGCGGGGATCTCTGGGGCCAACGTCCTGACTTTC; cdr3_aa: CASSGLAGISGANVLTF; j_call: TRBJ2-6; v_call: TRBV27; clone_size: .; cdr3_length: 17; d_call: TRBD2
cdr3_nt: TGCGCCAGCAGCTTGGAGTCGGGGTACGAGCAGTACTTC; cdr3_aa: CASSLESGYEQYF; j_call: TRBJ2-7; v_call: TRBV5-1; clone_size: .; cdr3_length: 13; d_call: .
cdr3_nt: TGTGCCAGCAGCGTAGCTGGCCCGGCCGATACGCAGTATTTT; cdr3_aa: CASSVAGPADTQYF; j_call: TRBJ2-3; v_call: TRBV9; clone_size: .; cdr3_length: 14; d_call: .
cdr3_nt: TGTGCCAGCAGCTTGGCAGGAGCTCTGAACACTGAAGCTTTCTTT; cdr3_aa: CASSLAGALNTEAFF; j_call: TRBJ1-1; v_call: TRBV7-2; clone_size: .; cdr3_length: 15; d_call: .
cdr3_nt: TGTGCCAGCAGCTCGACAGGGGGTAGTTATCAGCCCCAGCATTTT; cdr3_aa: CASSSTGGSYQPQHF; j_call: TRBJ1-5; v_call: TRBV7-9; clone_size: .; cdr3_length: 15; d_call: TRBD1
cdr3_nt: TGTGCCAGCAGCGAGGTGTCCCTCAAGTCAAACACTGAAGCTTTCTTT; cdr3_aa: CASSEVSLKSNTEAFF; j_call: TRBJ1-1; v_call: TRBV9; clone_size: .; cdr3_length: 16; d_call: .
cdr3_nt: TGTGCCAGCAGTGATTTCGCTAGCGGGAATCGGGTGAGGGAGCAGTACTTC; cdr3_aa: CASSDFASGNRVREQYF; j_call: TRBJ2-7; v_call: TRBV2; clone_size: .; cdr3_length: 17; d_call: TRBD2
cdr3_nt: TGTGCCAGCAGCTTGGTTGGTAGCGGGAACACCGGGGAGCTGTTTTTT; cdr3_aa: CASSLVGSGNTGELFF; j_call: TRBJ2-2; v_call: TRBV5-5; clone_size: .; cdr3_length: 16; d_call: .
cdr3_nt: TGTGCCAGCCTAAAAAACCGGGGACAGGGGACCGGGGAGCTGTTTTTT; cdr3_aa: CASLKNRGQGTGELFF; j_call: TRBJ2-2; v_call: TRBV2; clone_size: .; cdr3_length: 16; d_call: TRBD1
cdr3_nt: TGTGCCAGCAGCTTAAGGACTAGCTACAATGAGCAGTTCTTC; cdr3_aa: CASSLRTSYNEQFF; j_call: TRBJ2-1; v_call: TRBV11-2; clone_size: .; cdr3_length: 14; d_call: TRBD2
cdr3_nt: TGTGCCAGCAACGGACAGGGGGACGTGGACTATGGCTACACCTTC; cdr3_aa: CASNGQGDVDYGYTF; j_call: TRBJ1-2; v_call: TRBV28; clone_size: once; cdr3_length: 15; d_call: TRBD1
cdr3_nt: TGTGCCAGCAGTTACTCGGATAGGGATCAAGAGACCCAGTACTTC; cdr3_aa: CASSYSDRDQETQYF; j_call: TRBJ2-5; v_call: TRBV6-5; clone_size: .; cdr3_length: 15; d_call: .
cdr3_nt: TGTGCCAGCAGCGTAGCTAACTCCTACGAGCAGTACTTC; cdr3_aa: CASSVANSYEQYF; j_call: TRBJ2-7; v_call: TRBV9; clone_size: .; cdr3_length: 13; d_call: .
cdr3_nt: TGTGCCAGCTCACCAAGTATCGAACCCCACGAGCAGTACTTC; cdr3_aa: CASSPSIEPHEQYF; j_call: TRBJ2-7; v_call: TRBV18; clone_size: .; cdr3_length: 14; d_call: .